The 26 T cell receptor beta chains listed next were all sequenced from one sample in a study of post-analysis software for immune sequencing data. General observations from the study: About 5 TRBV segments, including TRBV5-6, TRBV5-1 and TRBV20-1, were more frequent in patients than controls.

These receptors are not linked to any known antigen. Every TCR beta cDNA library bore unique molecular identifiers. Each CDR3 protein gets one entry after TCRdb re-called the PCR reads with MiXCR. Counted here are a few hundred thousand distinct CDR3 sequences, roughly 38% occurring once; the ten biggest clones make up around an eighth. The sequencing input was blood. The receptors come from a girl aged 5-17 years with multiple sclerosis.

The genes are TRBV6-1 and TRBJ1-1, with TRBD1 identical over 8 bases. There are 14 residues in the CDR3. Germline V lookup: CDR1 MNHNS, CDR2 SASEGT. Losses at the gene ends were 7 bases for V and 0 bases for J; bases not matched to a gene: 4. The CDR3 DNA reads TGTGCCAGCACAGGGGGCACGATGAACACTGAAGCTTTCTTT. This translates into CASTGGTMNTEAFF.

The chain employs TRBV7-9 and TRBJ2-7; 9 bases align to TRBD1. The CDR3 is 14 residues long. V dropped 5 bases and J dropped 4; count of bases not matched to a gene: 6. CDR1 SEHNR and CDR2 FQNEAQ come from the germline V gene (reference sequence). The CDR3 bases are TGTGCCAGCAGCCTACAGGGGGCCCATTACGAGCAGTACTTC. Translated, it gives CASSLQGAHYEQYF.

The chain carries TRBV9 and TRBJ1-5; D remains ambiguous. Deletions cut 3 bases from V and 5 bases from J, with 9 bases between. The germline gives CDR1 SGDLS, CDR2 YYNGEE. CDR3 size: 13 residues. The CDR3 spells CASSETEDQPQHF. The CDR3 coding sequence is TGTGCCAGCAGCGAGACGGAGGATCAGCCCCAGCATTTT.

This chain joins TRBV29-1 and TRBJ2-7, with D possibly TRBD1 on 5 matching bases. CDR3 length: 12 residues. Germline values: CDR1 SQVTM, CDR2 ANQGSEA. The V end was cut by 5 bases, the J end by 2 bases, with 10 bases between. The DNA for the CDR3 is TGCAGCGTTCAAGGGGCAGCCTACGAGCAGTACTTC. It encodes CSVQGAAYEQYF.

This clonotype was seen repeatedly, ten times or more. The chain has TRBV7-2 and TRBJ2-1, with TRBD1 as a possible D gene (5 bases). V lost 1 base and J 4 bases, leaving 11 bases between the germline ends. The CDR3 runs to 15 residues. The germline V gene has CDR1 SGHTA and CDR2 FQGNSA. The CDR3 sequence: CASSLGGDTYNEQFF. The CDR3 coding sequence is TGTGCCAGCAGCTTAGGGGGCGATACGTACAATGAGCAGTTCTTC.

This chain links TRBV3-1 with TRBJ2-1, with no clear D. The length of the CDR3 is 15 residues. The germline V gene has CDR1 LGHDT and CDR2 YNNKEL (reference sequence). Trimming left V 2 bases short and J 4 bases short, with 12 bases between. Here the CDR3 DNA reads TGTGCCAGCAGCCAACCTGACAAACCATACAATGAGCAGTTCTTC. Translated: CASSQPDKPYNEQFF.

The V and J genes are TRBV2 and TRBJ2-2; D is perhaps TRBD2 (5 bases). The CDR3 length is 12 residues. The ends were cut back, 5 bases at V and 5 bases at J, with 6 bases in the middle. Germline V CDR1 and CDR2: SNHLY, FYNNEI. CDR3 in amino acids: CASSTRTGELFF. As DNA, the CDR3 is TGTGCCAGCAGTACTAGGACCGGGGAGCTGTTTTTT. Filled out from reference TRBV2 and TRBJ2-2, the complete variable domain reads EPEVTQTPSHQVTQMGQEVILRCVPISNHLYFYWYRQILGQKVEFLVSFYNNEISEKSEIFDDQFSVERPDGSNFTLKIRSTKLEDSAMYFCASSTRTGELFFGEGSRLTVL.

This sequence joins TRBV2 and TRBJ2-5, with D unresolved. Trimming took 7 bases from V and 1 from J, leaving 10 bases between them. This CDR3 spans 13 amino acids. Per the germline V gene, CDR1 is SNHLY and CDR2 is FYNNEI. The CDR3 spells CASNNSPQETQYF. CDR3 DNA: TGTGCCAGCAACAATAGCCCCCAAGAGACCCAGTACTTC.

This rearrangement joins TRBV7-2 to TRBJ2-7; tentatively, D is TRBD2 (6 bases). TRBJ2-5 explains the end of the DNA better; the J call may be wrong. The CDR3 length is 16 residues. Germline V gives CDR1 SGHTA, CDR2 FQGNSA. The CDR3: CASSPAGLAAAETQYF. CDR3 bases: TGTGCCAGCAGCCCGGCCGGTTTAGCGGCGGCGGAGACCCAGTACTTC.

This clonotype appeared a few times. The chain links TRBV28 to TRBJ2-5; D assignment may be TRBD1 or TRBD2 (7 bases each). The CDR3 loop spans 14 amino acids. The V end was cut by 7 bases, the J end by 7 bases, with 19 bases between. Per germline, CDR1 MDHEN and CDR2 SYDVKM. The CDR3 bases are TGTGCCAGCATCGATGGGGAGGGGGCAGGGACCCAGTACTTC. As protein: CASIDGEGAGTQYF.

J is TRBJ2-7 and V is TRBV4-2; 10 nucleotides match TRBD2. This CDR3 comprises 16 residues. The V and J ends lost 2 bases and 0 bases, in that order; junction bases with no gene match: 4. CDR1 is LGHNA, CDR2 YNFKEQ, per germline. The CDR3 spells CASSQRSGGGSYEQYF. The DNA for the CDR3 is TGTGCCAGCAGCCAAAGAAGCGGGGGGGGCTCCTACGAGCAGTACTTC.

Remarks on this clonotype: This may stem from a read error, because a much larger clone lies one nucleotide away. The chain employs TRBV6-6 and TRBJ2-7; D may match TRBD1 or TRBD2 (5 bases each). Germline loops: CDR1 MNHNY, CDR2 SVGAGI (reference sequence). The CDR3 spans 15 residues. The CDR3 protein is CASSDWDGASYEQDF. The CDR3 coding sequence is TGTGCCAGCAGCGACTGGGACGGAGCCTCCTACGAGCAGGACTTC.

As for this clonotype: One junction end does not reproduce the germline sequence, and a read error may be involved. This chain connects TRBV9 to TRBJ2-2; D not resolved. This CDR3 is 14 amino acids long. The germline V gene has CDR1 SGDLS and CDR2 YYNGEE. CDR3 nucleotide sequence: TGTGCCAGCAGCGTATCAGCGAACACCAGGGAGCTGTTTTTT. The encoded protein is CASSVSANTRELFF.

This chain connects TRBV14 to TRBJ2-5, with 12 bases matching TRBD2. This CDR3 has 15 residues. Trimming took 5 bases from V and 4 from J; bases not matched to a gene: 5. Germline assignment: CDR1 SGHDN and CDR2 FVKESK. The CDR3 nucleotides read TGTGCCAGCAGCTGGACTAGCGGGGTAGGAGAGACCCAGTACTTC. Amino acid sequence: CASSWTSGVGETQYF.

The chain uses TRBV7-2 and TRBJ2-5, with TRBD2 matching over 12 bases. The CDR3 consists of 16 residues. J was trimmed by 2 bases and V by 5 bases; bases with no gene match: 6. From germline, CDR1 is SGHTA and CDR2 FQGNSA. The CDR3 DNA sequence: TGTGCCAGCAGCCCTAGCGGGAGGGGAAGTCAAGAGACCCAGTACTTC. Residues: CASSPSGRGSQETQYF.

This clonotype was observed a handful of times. One end of the junction does not line up with germline, which may come from a read error. This chain uses TRBV6-2 or TRBV6-3 with TRBJ1-1, with a weak D call TRBD1 (5 bases). CDR1 and CDR2 (germline): MNHEY, SVGEGT. The CDR3 extends over 14 amino acids. CDR3 residues: CACSPTGPDTEAFF. As DNA, the CDR3 is TGTGCCTGCAGTCCCACAGGACCTGACACTGAAGCTTTCTTT.

The rearrangement links TRBV11-2 to TRBJ1-2; 8 nucleotides agree with TRBD1. The CDR3 contains 14 residues. Germline trimming cut 5 bases from V and 7 bases from J; bases unmatched to any gene: 9. Germline values: CDR1 SGHAT, CDR2 FQNNGV. CDR3 DNA: TGTGCCAGCAGCCCCCTTGGCAGGGGGCTTGGCTACACCTTC. Protein sequence: CASSPLGRGLGYTF.

The gene calls are TRBV28 and TRBJ1-4; D call uncertain. This CDR3 is 12 amino acids long. Deletions cut 5 bases from V and 8 bases from J, with 9 bases between. Germline assignment: CDR1 MDHEN and CDR2 SYDVKM. CDR3 protein: CASSAFGEKLFF. CDR3 sequence (DNA): TGTGCCAGCAGTGCCTTTGGGGAAAAACTGTTTTTT. The whole variable domain, remainder taken from reference TRBV28 and TRBJ1-4, is DVKVTQSSRYLVKRTGEKVFLECVQDMDHENMFWYRQDPGLGLRLIYFSYDVKMKEKGDIPEGYSVSREKKERFSLILESASTNQTSMYLCASSAFGEKLFFGSGTQLSVL.

This clonotype appeared once. The rearrangement links TRBV11-2 to TRBJ1-1; D possibly corresponds to TRBD1 (5 bases). V was shortened by 4 bases and J by 5 bases, with 17 bases between the two germline ends. CDR3 length: 15 residues. In germline, CDR1 is SGHAT, CDR2 FQNNGV. The CDR3 sequence: CASSSLGGVATEAFF. The CDR3 DNA sequence: TGTGCCAGCAGCTCGTTGGGGGGGGTGGCGACTGAAGCTTTCTTT.

This clonotype was found a few times. The chain couples TRBV29-1 to TRBJ2-7; 10 positions agree with TRBD1. The germline gives CDR1 SQVTM, CDR2 ANQGSEA. V dropped 7 bases and J dropped 4; count of bases not matched to a gene: 1. The CDR3 totals 11 residues. DNA of the CDR3: TGCAGCGCGGACAGGGGGTACGAGCAGTACTTC. It codes for CSADRGYEQYF.

This clonotype was counted at least ten times. This chain uses TRBV7-2 with TRBJ2-7; 7 positions agree with TRBD1. This CDR3 comprises 14 residues. Germline V lookup: CDR1 SGHTA, CDR2 FQGNSA. After removal of 5 bases from V and 1 base from J, the junction contained 5 bases not matched to a gene. In DNA, the CDR3 is TGTGCCAGCAGCCCTCGACAGGGTTCCTACGAGCAGTACTTC. Translated: CASSPRQGSYEQYF.

The rearrangement uses TRBV18 and TRBJ1-5, with 8 bases that match TRBD1. Trimming removed 6 bases from V and 1 base from J; junction bases left unmatched: 11. Germline V lookup: CDR1 KGHSH, CDR2 LQKENI. The CDR3 runs 17 residues. CDR3 protein: CASSPGQGRDSNQPQHF. The CDR3 bases are TGTGCCAGCTCTCCCGGACAGGGAAGGGACAGCAATCAGCCCCAGCATTTT.

The rearrangement joins TRBV24-1 to TRBJ1-4; 8 nucleotides match TRBD1. J gave up 7 bases and V 3 bases, and 9 bases lay outside the gene matches. This CDR3 comprises 16 residues. The germline V gene has CDR1 KGHDR and CDR2 SFDVKD. CDR3 loop: CATSDLPGQASEKLFF. CDR3 DNA sequence: TGTGCCACCAGTGATCTACCGGGACAGGCTAGTGAAAAACTGTTTTTT.

The rearrangement links TRBV4-1 to TRBJ1-2; D not resolved. In germline, CDR1 is MGHRA, CDR2 YSYEKL. The length of the CDR3 is 16 residues. Trimming removed 0 bases at V and 4 bases at J, with 15 bases between. The CDR3 is CASSQEARGRSYGYTF. CDR3 bases: TGCGCCAGCAGCCAAGAAGCCCGTGGGCGGAGCTATGGCTACACCTTC.

The gene calls are TRBV25-1 and TRBJ1-1; 8 bases are shared with TRBD1. Germline V gene data show CDR1 as MGHDK and CDR2 as SYGVNS. There are 12 residues in the CDR3. V lost 6 bases, J lost 8 bases, and 5 bases stayed unmatched. The CDR3: CASRGQGSEAFF. The CDR3 region has the DNA TGTGCCAGCAGAGGACAGGGCTCGGAAGCTTTCTTT.

V and J are TRBV4-1 and TRBJ1-2; D possibly corresponds to TRBD1 (5 bases). V lost 3 bases and J 3 bases, leaving 17 bases between the germline ends. Looked up from germline, CDR1 is MGHRA and CDR2 is YSYEKL. This CDR3 has 16 amino acids. Here the CDR3 reads CASSQERDGGDYGYTF. The CDR3 region has the DNA TGCGCCAGCAGCCAGGAAAGGGACGGGGGAGACTATGGCTACACCTTC.